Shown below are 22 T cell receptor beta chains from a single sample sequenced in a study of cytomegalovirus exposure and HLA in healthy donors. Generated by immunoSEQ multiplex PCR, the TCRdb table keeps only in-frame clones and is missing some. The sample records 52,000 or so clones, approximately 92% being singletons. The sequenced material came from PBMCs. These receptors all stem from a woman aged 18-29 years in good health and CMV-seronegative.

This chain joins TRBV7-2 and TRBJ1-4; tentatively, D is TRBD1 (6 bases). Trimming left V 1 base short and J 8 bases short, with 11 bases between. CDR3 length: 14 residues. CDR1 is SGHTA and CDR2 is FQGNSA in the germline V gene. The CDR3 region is CASSLDRTDEKLFF. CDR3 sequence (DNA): TGTGCCAGCAGCTTAGATAGGACAGACGAAAAACTGTTTTTT.

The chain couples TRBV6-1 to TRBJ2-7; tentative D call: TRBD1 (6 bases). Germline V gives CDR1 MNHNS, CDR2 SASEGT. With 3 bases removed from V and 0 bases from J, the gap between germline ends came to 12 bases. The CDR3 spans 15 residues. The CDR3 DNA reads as TGTGCCAGCAGTGAGCCGGGACATCCCTCCTACGAGCAGTACTTC. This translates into CASSEPGHPSYEQYF.

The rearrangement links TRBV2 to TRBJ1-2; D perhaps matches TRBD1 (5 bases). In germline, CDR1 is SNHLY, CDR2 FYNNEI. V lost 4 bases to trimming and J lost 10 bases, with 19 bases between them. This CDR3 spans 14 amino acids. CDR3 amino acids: CASSGDGGGEDYTF. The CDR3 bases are TGTGCCAGCAGTGGGGACGGCGGGGGGGAGGACTACACCTTC.

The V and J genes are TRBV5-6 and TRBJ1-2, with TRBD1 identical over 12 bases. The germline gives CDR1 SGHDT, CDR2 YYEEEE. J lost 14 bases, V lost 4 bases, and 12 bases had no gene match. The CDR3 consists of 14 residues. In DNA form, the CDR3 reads TGTGCCAGCAGCCCGGGACAGGGGGCATTCCCCCAGACCTTC. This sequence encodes CASSPGQGAFPQTF.

CDR3 amino acids: CASSLTILGTEAFF. As DNA, the CDR3 is TGTGCCAGCAGCTTAACCATACTTGGCACTGAAGCTTTCTTT. This rearrangement joins TRBV13 to TRBJ1-1; D is uncertain. This CDR3 region has 14 residues. Trimming cost V 2 bases and J 4 bases, with 11 bases left between them. Germline V CDR1 and CDR2: PRHDT, FYEKMQ (reference sequence).

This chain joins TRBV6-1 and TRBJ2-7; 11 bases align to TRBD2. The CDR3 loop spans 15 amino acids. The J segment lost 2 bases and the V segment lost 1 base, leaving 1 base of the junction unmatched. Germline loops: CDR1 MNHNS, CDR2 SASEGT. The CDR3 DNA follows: TGTGCCAGCAGTGAAGAGACTAGCGGGGCCTACGAGCAGTACTTC. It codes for CASSEETSGAYEQYF.

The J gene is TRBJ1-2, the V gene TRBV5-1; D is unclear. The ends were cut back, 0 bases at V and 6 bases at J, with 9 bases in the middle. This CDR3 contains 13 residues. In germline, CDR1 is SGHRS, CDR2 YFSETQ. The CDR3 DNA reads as TGCGCCAGCAGCTTGGAAGGAGTGAATGGCTACACCTTC. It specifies CASSLEGVNGYTF. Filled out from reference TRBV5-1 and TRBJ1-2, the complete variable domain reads KAGVTQTPRYLIKTRGQQVTLSCSPISGHRSVSWYQQTPGQGLQFLFEYFSETQRNKGNFPGRFSGRQFSNSRSEMNVSTLELGDSALYLCASSLEGVNGYTFGSGTRLTVV.

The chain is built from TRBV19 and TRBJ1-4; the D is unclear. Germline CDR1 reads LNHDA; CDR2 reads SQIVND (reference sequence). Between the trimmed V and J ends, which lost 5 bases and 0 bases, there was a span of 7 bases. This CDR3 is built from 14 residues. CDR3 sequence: CASSAGATNEKLFF. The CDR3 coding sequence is TGTGCCAGTAGTGCCGGAGCAACTAATGAAAAACTGTTTTTT.

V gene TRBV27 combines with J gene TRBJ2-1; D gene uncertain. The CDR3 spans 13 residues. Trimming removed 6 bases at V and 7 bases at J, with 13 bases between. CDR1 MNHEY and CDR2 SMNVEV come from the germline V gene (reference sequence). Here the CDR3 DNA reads TGTGCCAGCAGAGAAAGTGCCGCGAATGAGCAGTTCTTC. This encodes CASRESAANEQFF.

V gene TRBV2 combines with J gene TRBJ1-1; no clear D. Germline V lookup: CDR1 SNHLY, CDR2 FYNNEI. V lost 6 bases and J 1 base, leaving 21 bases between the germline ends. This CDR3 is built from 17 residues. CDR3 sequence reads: CASRESFFSSKNTEAFF. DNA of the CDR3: TGTGCCAGCAGGGAGAGTTTTTTCTCCTCTAAGAACACTGAAGCTTTCTTT.

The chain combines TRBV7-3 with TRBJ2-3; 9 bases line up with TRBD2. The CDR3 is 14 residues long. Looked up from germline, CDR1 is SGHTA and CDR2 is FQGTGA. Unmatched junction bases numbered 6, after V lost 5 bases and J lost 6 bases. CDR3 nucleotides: TGTGCCAGCAGCCTTAGCGGGAGTAGGGATACGCAGTATTTT. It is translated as CASSLSGSRDTQYF.

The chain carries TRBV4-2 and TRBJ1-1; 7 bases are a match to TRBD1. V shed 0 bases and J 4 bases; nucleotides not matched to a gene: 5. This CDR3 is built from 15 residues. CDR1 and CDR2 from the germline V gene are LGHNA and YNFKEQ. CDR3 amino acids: CASSQDPQGGTEAFF. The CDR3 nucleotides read TGTGCCAGCAGCCAAGATCCCCAGGGGGGCACTGAAGCTTTCTTT.

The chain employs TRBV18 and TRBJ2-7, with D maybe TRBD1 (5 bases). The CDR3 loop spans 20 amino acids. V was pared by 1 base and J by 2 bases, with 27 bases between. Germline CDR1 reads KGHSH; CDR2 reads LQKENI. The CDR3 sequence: CASSPRVSRGRLQPTYEQYF. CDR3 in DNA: TGTGCCAGCTCACCACGGGTGAGTAGGGGAAGGCTACAACCGACCTACGAGCAGTACTTC.

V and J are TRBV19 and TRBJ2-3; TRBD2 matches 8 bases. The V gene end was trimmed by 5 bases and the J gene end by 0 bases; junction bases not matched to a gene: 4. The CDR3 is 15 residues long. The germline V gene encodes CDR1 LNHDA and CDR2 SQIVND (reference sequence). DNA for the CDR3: TGTGCCAGTAGTCCGTTAGCGGGAAGCACAGATACGCAGTATTTT. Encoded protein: CASSPLAGSTDTQYF.

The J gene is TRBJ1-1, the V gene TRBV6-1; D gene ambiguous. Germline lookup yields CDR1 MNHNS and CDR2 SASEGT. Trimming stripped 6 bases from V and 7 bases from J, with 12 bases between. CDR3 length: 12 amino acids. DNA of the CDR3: TGTGCCAGCAGCGGTACTACCCGTGAAGCTTTCTTT. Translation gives CASSGTTREAFF.

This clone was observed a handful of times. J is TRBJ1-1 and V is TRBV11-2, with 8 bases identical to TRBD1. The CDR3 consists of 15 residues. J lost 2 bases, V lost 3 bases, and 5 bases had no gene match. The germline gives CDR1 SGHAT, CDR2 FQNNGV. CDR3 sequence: CASSFTGGRNTEAFF. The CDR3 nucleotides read TGTGCCAGCAGCTTCACAGGGGGGAGAAACACTGAAGCTTTCTTT.

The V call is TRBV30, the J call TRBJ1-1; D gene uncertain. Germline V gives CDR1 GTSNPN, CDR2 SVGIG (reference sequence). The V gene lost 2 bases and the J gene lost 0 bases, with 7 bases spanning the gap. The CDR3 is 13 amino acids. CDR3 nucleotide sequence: TGTGCCTGGAGTACAGAAATGAACACTGAAGCTTTCTTT. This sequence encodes CAWSTEMNTEAFF.

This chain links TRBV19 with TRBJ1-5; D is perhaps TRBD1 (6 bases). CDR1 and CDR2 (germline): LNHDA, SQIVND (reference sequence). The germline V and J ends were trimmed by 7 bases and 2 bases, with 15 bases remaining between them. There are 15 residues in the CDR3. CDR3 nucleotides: TGTGCCAGTAATGTTGGGGGCCGTGGCAATCAGCCCCAGCATTTT. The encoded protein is CASNVGGRGNQPQHF. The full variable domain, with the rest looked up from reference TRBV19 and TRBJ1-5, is DGGITQSPKYLFRKEGQNVTLSCEQNLNHDAMYWYRQDPGQGLRLIYYSQIVNDFQKGDIAEGYSVSREKKESFPLTVTSAQKNPTAFYLCASNVGGRGNQPQHFGDGTRLSIL.

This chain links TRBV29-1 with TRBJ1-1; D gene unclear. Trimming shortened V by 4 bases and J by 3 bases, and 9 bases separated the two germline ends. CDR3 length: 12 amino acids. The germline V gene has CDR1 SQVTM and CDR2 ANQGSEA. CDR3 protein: CSVGRRDTEAFF. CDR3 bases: TGCAGCGTTGGAAGGAGGGACACTGAAGCTTTCTTT. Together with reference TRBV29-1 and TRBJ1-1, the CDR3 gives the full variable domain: SAVISQKPSRDICQRGTSLTIQCQVDSQVTMMFWYRQQPGQSLTLIATANQGSEATYESGFVIDKFPISRPNLTFSTLTVSNMSPEDSSIYLCSVGRRDTEAFFGQGTRLTVV.

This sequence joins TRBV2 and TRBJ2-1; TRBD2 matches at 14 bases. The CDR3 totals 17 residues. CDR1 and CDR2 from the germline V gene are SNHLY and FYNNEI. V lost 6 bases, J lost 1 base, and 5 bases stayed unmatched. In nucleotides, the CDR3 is TGTGCCAGCAGCGGGACTAGCGGGGGCCATTCCTACAATGAGCAGTTCTTC. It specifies CASSGTSGGHSYNEQFF.

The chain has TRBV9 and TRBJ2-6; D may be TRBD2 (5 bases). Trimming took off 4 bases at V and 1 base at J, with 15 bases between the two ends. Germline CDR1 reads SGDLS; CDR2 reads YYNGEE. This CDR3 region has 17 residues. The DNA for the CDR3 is TGTGCCAGCAGCCCCGGATCCCCGGGGTCTGGGGCCAACGTCCTGACTTTC. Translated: CASSPGSPGSGANVLTF. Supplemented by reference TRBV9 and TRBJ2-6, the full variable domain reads DSGVTQTPKHLITATGQRVTLRCSPRSGDLSVYWYQQSLDQGLQFLIQYYNGEERAKGNILERFSAQQFPDLHSELNLSSLELGDSALYFCASSPGSPGSGANVLTFGAGSRLTVL.

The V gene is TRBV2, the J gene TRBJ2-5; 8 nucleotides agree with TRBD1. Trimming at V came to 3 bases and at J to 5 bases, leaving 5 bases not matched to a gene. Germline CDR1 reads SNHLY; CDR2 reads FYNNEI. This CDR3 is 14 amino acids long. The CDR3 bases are TGTGCCAGCAGTGACTGGACAGGGAAGGAGACCCAGTACTTC. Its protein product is CASSDWTGKETQYF.